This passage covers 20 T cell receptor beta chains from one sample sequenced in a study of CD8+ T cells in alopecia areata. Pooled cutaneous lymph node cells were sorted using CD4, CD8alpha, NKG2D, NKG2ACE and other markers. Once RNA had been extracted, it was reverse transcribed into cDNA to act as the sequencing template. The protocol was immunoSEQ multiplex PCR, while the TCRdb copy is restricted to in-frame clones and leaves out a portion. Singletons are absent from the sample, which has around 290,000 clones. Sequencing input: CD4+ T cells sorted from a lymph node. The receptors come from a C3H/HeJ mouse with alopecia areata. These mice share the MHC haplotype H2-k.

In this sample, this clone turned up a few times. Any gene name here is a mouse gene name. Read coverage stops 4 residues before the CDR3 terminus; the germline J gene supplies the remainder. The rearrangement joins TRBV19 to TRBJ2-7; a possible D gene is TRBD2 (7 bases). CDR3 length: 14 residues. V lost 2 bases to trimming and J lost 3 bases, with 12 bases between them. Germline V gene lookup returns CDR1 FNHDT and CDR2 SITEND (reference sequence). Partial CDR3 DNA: TGTGCCAGCAGTATGAGGGGGGGGGACTAT. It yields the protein CASSMRGGDY. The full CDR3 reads CASSMRGGDYEQYF.

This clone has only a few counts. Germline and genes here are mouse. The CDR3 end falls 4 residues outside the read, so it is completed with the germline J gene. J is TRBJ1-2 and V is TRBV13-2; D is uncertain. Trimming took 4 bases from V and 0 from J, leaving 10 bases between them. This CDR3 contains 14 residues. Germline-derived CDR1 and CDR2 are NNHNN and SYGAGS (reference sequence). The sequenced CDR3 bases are TGTGCCAGCGGTCCGACAAATGCAAACTCC. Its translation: CASGPTNANS. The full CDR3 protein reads CASGPTNANSDYTF.

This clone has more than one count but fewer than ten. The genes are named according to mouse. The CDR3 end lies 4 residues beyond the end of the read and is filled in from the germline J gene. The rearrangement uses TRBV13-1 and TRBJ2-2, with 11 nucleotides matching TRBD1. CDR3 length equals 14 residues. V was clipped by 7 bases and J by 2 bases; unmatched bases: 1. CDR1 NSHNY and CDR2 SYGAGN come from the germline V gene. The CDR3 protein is CASGDRGNTGQLYF. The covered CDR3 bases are TGTGCCAGCGGGGACAGGGGGAACACCGGG.

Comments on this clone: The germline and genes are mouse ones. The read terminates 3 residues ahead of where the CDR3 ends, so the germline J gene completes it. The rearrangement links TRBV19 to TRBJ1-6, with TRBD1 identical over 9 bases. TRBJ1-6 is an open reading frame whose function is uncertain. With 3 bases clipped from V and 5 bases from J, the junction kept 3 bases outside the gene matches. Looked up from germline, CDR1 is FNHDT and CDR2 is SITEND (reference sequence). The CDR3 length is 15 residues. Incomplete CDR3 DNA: TGTGCCAGCAGTAGAGGACAGGGGAATAATTCGCCC. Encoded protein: CASSRGQGNNSP. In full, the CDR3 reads CASSRGQGNNSPLYF.

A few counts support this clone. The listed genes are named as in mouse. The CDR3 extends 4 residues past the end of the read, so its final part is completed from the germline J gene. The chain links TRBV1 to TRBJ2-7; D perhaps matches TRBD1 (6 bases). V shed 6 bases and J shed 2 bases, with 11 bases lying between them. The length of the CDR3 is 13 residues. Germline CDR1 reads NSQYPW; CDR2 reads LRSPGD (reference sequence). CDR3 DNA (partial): TGCACCTGCAGCCCCGGGACACCCTAT. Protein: CTCSPGTPY. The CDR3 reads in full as CTCSPGTPYEQYF.

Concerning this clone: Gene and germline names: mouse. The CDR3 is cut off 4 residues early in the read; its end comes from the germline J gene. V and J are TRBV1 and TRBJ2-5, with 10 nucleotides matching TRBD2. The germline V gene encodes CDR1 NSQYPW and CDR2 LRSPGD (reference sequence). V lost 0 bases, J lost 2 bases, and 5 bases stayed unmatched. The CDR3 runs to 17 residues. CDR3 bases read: TGCACCTGCAGTGCAGATCCTGGGGGGGCTGGCCAAGAC. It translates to CTCSADPGGAGQD. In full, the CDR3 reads CTCSADPGGAGQDTQYF. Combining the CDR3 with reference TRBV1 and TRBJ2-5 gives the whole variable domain VTLLEQNPRWRLVPRGQAVNLRCILKNSQYPWMSWYQQDLQKQLQWLFTLRSPGDKEVKSLPGADYLATRVTDTELRLQVANMSQGRTLYCTCSADPGGAGQDTQYFGPGTRLLVL.

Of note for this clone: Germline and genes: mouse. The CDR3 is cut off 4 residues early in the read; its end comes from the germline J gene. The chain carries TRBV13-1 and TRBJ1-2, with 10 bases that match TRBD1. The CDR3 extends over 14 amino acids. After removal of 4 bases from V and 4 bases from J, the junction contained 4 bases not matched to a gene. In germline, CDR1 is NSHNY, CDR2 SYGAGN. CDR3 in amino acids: CASSRQGAGSDYTF. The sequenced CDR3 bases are TGTGCCAGCAGTCGACAGGGGGCTGGCTCC.

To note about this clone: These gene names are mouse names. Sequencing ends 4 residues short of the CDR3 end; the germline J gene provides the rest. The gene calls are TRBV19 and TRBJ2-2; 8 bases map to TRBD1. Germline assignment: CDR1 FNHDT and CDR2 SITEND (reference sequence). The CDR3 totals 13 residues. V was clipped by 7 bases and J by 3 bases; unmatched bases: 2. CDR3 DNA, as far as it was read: TGTGCCAGCGAGACAGGGGACACCGGG. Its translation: CASETGDTG. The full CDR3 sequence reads CASETGDTGQLYF.

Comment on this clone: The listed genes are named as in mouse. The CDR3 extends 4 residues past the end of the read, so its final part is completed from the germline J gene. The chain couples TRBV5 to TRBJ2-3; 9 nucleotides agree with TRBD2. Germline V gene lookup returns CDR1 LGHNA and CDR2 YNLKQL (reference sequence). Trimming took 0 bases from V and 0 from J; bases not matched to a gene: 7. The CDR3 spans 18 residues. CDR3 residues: CASSQDRGLGSSAETLYF. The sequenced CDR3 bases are TGTGCCAGCAGCCAAGATAGAGGACTGGGGTCTAGTGCAGAA.

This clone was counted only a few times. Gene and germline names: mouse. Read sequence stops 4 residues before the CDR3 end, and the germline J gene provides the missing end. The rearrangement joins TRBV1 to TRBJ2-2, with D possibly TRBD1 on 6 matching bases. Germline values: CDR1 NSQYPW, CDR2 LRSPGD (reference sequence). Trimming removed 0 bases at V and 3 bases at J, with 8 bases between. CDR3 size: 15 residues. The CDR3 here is CTCSADAGDTGQLYF. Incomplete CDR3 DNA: TGCACCTGCAGTGCAGATGCAGGGGACACCGGG. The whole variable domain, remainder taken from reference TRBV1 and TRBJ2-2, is VTLLEQNPRWRLVPRGQAVNLRCILKNSQYPWMSWYQQDLQKQLQWLFTLRSPGDKEVKSLPGADYLATRVTDTELRLQVANMSQGRTLYCTCSADAGDTGQLYFGEGSKLTVL.

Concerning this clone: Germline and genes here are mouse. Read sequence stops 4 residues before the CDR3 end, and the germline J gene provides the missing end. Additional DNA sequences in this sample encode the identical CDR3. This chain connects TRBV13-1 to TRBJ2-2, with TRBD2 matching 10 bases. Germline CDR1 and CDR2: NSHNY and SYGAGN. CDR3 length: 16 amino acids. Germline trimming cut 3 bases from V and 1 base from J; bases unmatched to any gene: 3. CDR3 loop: CASSGGTGVNTGQLYF. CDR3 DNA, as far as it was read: TGTGCCAGCAGTGGGGGGACTGGGGTAAACACCGGG.

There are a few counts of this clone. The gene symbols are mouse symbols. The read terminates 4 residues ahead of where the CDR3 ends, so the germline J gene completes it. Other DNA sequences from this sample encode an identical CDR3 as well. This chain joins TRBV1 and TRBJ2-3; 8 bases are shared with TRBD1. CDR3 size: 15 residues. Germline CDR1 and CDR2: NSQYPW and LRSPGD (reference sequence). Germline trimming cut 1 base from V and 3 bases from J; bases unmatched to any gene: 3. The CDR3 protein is CTCSAGTGGAETLYF. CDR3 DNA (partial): TGCACCTGCAGTGCAGGTACAGGGGGAGCAGAA.

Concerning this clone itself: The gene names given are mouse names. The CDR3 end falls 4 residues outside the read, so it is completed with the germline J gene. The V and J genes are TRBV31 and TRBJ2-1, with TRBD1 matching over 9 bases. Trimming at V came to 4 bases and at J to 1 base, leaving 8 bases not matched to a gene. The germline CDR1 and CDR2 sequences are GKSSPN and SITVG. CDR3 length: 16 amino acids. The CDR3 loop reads CAWTPGTGQNYAEQFF. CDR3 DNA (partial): TGTGCCTGGACCCCTGGGACAGGGCAAAACTATGCT.

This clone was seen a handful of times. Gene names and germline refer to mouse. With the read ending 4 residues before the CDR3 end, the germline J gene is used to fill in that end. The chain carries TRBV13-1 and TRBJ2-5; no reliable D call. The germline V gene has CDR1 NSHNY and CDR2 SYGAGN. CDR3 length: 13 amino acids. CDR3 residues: CASSDLSEDTQYF. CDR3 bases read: TGTGCCAGCAGTGATCTGAGTGAAGAC.

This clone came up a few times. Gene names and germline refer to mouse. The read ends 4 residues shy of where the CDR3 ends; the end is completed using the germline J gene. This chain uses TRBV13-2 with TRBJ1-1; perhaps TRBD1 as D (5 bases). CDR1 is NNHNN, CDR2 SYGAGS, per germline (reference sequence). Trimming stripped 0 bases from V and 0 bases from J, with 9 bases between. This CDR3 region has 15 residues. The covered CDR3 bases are TGTGCCAGCGGTGATGCTTGGGGGGCAAACACA. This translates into CASGDAWGANT. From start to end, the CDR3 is CASGDAWGANTEVFF.

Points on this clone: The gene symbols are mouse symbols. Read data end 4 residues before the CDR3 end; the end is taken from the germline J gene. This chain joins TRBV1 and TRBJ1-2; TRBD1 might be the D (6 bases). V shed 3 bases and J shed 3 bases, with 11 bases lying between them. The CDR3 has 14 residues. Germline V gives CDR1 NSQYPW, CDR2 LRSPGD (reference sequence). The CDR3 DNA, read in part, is TGCACCTGCAGTGCTCAGGGGAAGGACTCC. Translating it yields CTCSAQGKDS. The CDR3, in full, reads CTCSAQGKDSDYTF.

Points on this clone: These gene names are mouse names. The CDR3 reads CTCSRDRVDTQYF. CDR3 DNA, as far as it was read: TGCACCTGCAGCCGGGACAGGGTCGAC. The chain joins TRBV1 to TRBJ2-5; 9 bases align to TRBD1. The CDR3 is cut off 4 residues early in the read; its end comes from the germline J gene. The CDR3 sequence is 13 residues long. Germline lookup yields CDR1 NSQYPW and CDR2 LRSPGD (reference sequence).

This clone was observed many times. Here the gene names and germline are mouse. The CDR3 loop is CASSFRTNQDTQYF. The sequenced part of the CDR3 DNA is TGTGCCAGCAGTTTTCGGACAAACCAAGAC. V gene TRBV14 combines with J gene TRBJ2-5; D may be TRBD1 (5 bases). The missing CDR3 end, 4 residues past where the read stops, is filled in from the germline J gene. Germline-derived CDR1 and CDR2 are SGHDT and FRDEAV. The length of the CDR3 is 14 residues. V shed 2 bases and J shed 0 bases, with 7 bases lying between them.

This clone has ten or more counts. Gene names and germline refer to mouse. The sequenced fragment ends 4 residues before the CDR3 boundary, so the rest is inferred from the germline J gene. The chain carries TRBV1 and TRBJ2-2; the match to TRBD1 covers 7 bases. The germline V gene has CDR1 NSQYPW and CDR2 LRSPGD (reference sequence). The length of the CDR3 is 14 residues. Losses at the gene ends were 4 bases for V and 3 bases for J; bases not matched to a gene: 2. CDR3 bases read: TGCACCTGCAGTGACAGGGGCGACACCGGG. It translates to CTCSDRGDTG. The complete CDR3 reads CTCSDRGDTGQLYF. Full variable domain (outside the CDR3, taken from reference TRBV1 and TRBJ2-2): VTLLEQNPRWRLVPRGQAVNLRCILKNSQYPWMSWYQQDLQKQLQWLFTLRSPGDKEVKSLPGADYLATRVTDTELRLQVANMSQGRTLYCTCSDRGDTGQLYFGEGSKLTVL.

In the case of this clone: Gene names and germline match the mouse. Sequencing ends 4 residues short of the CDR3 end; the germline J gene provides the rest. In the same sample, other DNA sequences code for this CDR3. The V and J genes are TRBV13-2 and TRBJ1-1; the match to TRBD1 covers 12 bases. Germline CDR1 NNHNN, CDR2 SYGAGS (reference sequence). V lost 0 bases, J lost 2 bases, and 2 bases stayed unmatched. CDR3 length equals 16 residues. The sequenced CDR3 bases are TGTGCCAGCGGTGATGCGGGACAGGGGGCCAACACA. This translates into CASGDAGQGANT. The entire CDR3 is CASGDAGQGANTEVFF.